The clone carrying this T cell receptor beta chain was picked up many times. The data derive from a study of T cell repertoires in cytomegalovirus infection. Using its own MiXCR run on the reads, TCRdb lists one record per CDR3 protein. Of 230,000 or so distinct CDR3 sequences listed, approximately 15% are singletons. The germline V gene encodes CDR1 MDHEN and CDR2 SYDVKM. This CDR3 is built from 14 residues. Trimming left V 3 bases short and J 8 bases short, with 14 bases between. The sample comprised CD8+ T cells from PBMCs. The TCR sequence derives from a human donor in good health (CMV status not recorded). Some clones in this sample may be carry-over from other donors' samples. The rearrangement links TRBV28 to TRBJ2-4; the D gene is possibly TRBD1 (6 bases). The CDR3 nucleotides are TGTGCCAGCAGTTTGGGCAGGGGTATGGACATTCAGTACTTC. Protein sequence: CASSLGRGMDIQYF.